This T cell receptor (beta chain) came from a study of cytomegalovirus exposure and HLA in healthy donors. V dropped 5 bases and J dropped 5 bases, with 8 bases sitting between them. Germline lookup yields CDR1 SGHNT and CDR2 YENEEA. This CDR3 contains 12 residues. Study results and limitations: Confirmation in vitro established that a few CMV-associated chains were specific for CMV antigens.

TCRdb's copy holds only in-frame clones and misses some; the assay was immunoSEQ multiplex PCR. The sample lists under 200,000 clones, about 81% occurring once. A remark on this clone: No antigen is known for it.

This TCR was recovered from a woman aged 25 to 39 in good health and CMV-seronegative. The sample taken for sequencing was PBMCs. The chain recombines TRBV11-3 with TRBJ2-3, with D uncertain. This CDR3 reads CASSLDRDTQYF. CDR3 DNA: TGTGCCAGCAGCCTCGATAGAGATACGCAGTATTTT. Combining the CDR3 with reference TRBV11-3 and TRBJ2-3 gives the whole variable domain EAGVVQSPRYKIIEKKQPVAFWCNPISGHNTLYWYLQNLGQGPELLIRYENEEAVDDSQLPKDRFSAERLKGVDSTLKIQPAELGDSAVYLCASSLDRDTQYFGPGTRLTVL.